Listed below are T cell receptor beta chains from one sample, sequenced in a study of neurological immune-mediated disorders. One entry per CDR3 protein, called by TCRdb with MiXCR from the 5' RACE reads. The data show tens of thousands of distinct CDR3 sequences, with approximately 10% seen just once and about 1.8% held by the top ten. The specimen was PBMCs. The receptors here all came from a man aged 35-49 years in good health. CDR3s include the opening cysteine and the closing phenylalanine or tryptophan.

TRBJ2-2,15,TRBV12-3/TRBV12-4,CASSLGQDDTGELFF
TRBJ2-3,15,TRBV29-1,CSVVFADYYTDTQYF
TRBJ1-2,11,TRBV12-3/TRBV12-4,CASSPGQGYTF
TRBJ2-3,15,TRBV5-5,CASSLSPYLRYSQYF
TRBJ1-6,14,TRBV7-9,CASSLSTGNSPLHF
TRBJ2-2,15,TRBV6-5,CASRGYKGNTGELFF
TRBJ2-7,14,TRBV20-1,CSARDTGGGYEQYF
TRBJ2-7,16,TRBV5-4,CASSLGQGRPSYEQYF
TRBJ1-1,13,TRBV5-1,CASSPRQGTEAFF
TRBJ2-7,16,TRBV9,CASSVDLGQGGPEQYF
TRBJ2-1,18,TRBV7-3,CASSLSRTVWGIYNEQFF
TRBJ2-1,13,TRBV6-2/TRBV6-3,CASREGERWGQFF
TRBJ2-3,15,TRBV10-3,CAISESAGATDTQYF
TRBJ2-1,13,TRBV20-1,CSASDGPDNEQFF
TRBJ2-1,12,TRBV5-1,CASSPGVNEQFF
TRBJ2-1,14,TRBV7-2,CASALRGAYNEQFF
TRBJ2-1,15,TRBV28,CASSFSGIPYNEQFF
TRBJ1-2,14,TRBV20-1,CSARDRPRDNGYTF
TRBJ2-2,15,TRBV9,CASSPAQEWSGELFF
TRBJ2-1,16,TRBV5-6,CASSRAGLAEYNEQFF
TRBJ2-1,16,TRBV5-1,CASSPYEGRRNNEQFF
TRBJ2-7,12,TRBV20-1,CSAQKGTYEQYF
TRBJ2-2,18,TRBV20-1,CSVPGTGGPFGNTGELFF
TRBJ2-7,15,TRBV5-1,CASSTGTSGKYEQYF
TRBJ1-2,18,TRBV14,CASSQASLNSRLDYGYTF
TRBJ2-2,18,TRBV10-3,CAISETRGLAVNTGELFF
TRBJ2-3,15,TRBV2,CASSPRAGGTDTQYF
TRBJ2-3,13,TRBV6-1,CASRGTITDTQYF